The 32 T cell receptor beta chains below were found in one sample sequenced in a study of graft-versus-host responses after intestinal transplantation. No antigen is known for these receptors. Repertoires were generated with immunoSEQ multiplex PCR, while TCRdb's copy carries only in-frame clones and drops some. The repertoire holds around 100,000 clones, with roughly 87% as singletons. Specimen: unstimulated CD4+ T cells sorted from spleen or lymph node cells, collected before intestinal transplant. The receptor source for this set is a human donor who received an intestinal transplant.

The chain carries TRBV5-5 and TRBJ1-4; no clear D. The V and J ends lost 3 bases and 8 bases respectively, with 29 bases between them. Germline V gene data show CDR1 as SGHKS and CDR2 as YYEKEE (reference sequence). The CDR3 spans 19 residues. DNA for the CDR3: TGTGCCAGCAGCTCAACAATCTCATGGCCAACCGCACCGAAGGAAAAACTGTTTTTT. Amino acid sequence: CASSSTISWPTAPKEKLFF.

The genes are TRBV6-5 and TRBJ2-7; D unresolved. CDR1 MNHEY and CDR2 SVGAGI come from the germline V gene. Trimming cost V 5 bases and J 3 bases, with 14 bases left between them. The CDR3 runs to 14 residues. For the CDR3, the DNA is TGTGCCAGCAGTGAAGAGCTATACTACTACGAGCAGTACTTC. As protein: CASSEELYYYEQYF.

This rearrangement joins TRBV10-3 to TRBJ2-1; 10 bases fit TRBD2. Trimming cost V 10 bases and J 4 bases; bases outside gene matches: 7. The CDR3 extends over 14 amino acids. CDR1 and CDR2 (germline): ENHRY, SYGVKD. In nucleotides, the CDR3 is TGTGCCACTATGACTAGCGGGCGATACAATGAGCAGTTCTTC. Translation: CATMTSGRYNEQFF.

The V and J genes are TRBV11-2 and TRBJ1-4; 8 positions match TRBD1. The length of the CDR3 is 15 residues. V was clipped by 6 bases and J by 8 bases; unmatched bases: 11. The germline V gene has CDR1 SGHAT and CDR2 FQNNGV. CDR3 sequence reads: CASRYGQGAEEKLFF. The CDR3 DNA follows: TGTGCCAGCAGATATGGACAGGGTGCAGAAGAAAAACTGTTTTTT.

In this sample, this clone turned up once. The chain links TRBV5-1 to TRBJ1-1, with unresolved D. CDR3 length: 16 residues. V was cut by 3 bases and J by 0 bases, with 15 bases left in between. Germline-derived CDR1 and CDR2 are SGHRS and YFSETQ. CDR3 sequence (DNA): TGCGCCAGCAGCTACTCGGACGGTCCTATGAACACTGAAGCTTTCTTT. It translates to CASSYSDGPMNTEAFF.

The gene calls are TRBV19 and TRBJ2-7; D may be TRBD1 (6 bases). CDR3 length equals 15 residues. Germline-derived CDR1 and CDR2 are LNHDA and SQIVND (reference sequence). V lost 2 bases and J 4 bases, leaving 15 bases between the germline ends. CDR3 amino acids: CASSISQGKVYEQYF. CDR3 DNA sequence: TGTGCCAGTAGTATATCACAGGGTAAAGTTTACGAGCAGTACTTC.

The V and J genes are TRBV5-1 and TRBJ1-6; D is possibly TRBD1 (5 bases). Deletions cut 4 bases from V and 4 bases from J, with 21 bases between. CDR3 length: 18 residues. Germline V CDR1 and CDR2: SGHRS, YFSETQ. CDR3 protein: CASSPEIQAVGYNSPLHF. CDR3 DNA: TGCGCCAGCAGCCCGGAAATACAGGCCGTCGGGTATAATTCACCCCTCCACTTT.

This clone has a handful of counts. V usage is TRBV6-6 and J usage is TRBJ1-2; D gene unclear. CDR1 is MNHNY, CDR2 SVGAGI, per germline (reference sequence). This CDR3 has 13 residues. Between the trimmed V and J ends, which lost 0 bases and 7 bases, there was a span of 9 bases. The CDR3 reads CASSYSVGFGYTF. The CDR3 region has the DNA TGTGCCAGCAGTTACTCGGTGGGTTTTGGCTACACCTTC.

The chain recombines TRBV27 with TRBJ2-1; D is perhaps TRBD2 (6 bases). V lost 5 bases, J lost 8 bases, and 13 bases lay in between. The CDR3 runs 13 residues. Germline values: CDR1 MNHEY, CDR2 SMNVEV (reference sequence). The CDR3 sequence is CASSAGSFYEQFF. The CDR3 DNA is TGTGCCAGCAGTGCCGGGAGTTTCTATGAGCAGTTCTTC.

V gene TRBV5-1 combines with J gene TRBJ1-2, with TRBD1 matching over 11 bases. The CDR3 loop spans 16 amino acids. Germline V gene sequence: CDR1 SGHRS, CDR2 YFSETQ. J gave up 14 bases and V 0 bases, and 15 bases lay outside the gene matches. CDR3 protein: CASSLEPGTGGLGCTF. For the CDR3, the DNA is TGCGCCAGCAGCTTGGAACCCGGGACAGGGGGTTTGGGTTGTACCTTC.

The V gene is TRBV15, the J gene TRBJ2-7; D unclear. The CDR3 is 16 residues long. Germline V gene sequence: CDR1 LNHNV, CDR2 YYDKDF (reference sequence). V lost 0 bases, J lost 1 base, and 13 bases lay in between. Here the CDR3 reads CATSRDLNYHSYEQYF. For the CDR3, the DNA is TGTGCCACCAGCAGAGATCTGAACTATCATTCCTACGAGCAGTACTTC.

The CDR3 reads CASSGVRDNEKLFF. DNA for the CDR3: TGTGCCAGCAGTGGGGTCCGGGATAATGAAAAACTGTTTTTT. This chain joins TRBV27 and TRBJ1-4; unclear D gene. Germline-derived CDR1 and CDR2 are MNHEY and SMNVEV (reference sequence). The CDR3 is 14 amino acids. Between the trimmed V and J ends, which lost 5 bases and 4 bases, there was a span of 11 bases.

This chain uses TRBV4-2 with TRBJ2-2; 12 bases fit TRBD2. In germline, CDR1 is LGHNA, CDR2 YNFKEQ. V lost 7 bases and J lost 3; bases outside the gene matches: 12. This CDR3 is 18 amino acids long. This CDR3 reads CASTPASGRAGDTGELFF. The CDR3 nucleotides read TGTGCCAGCACCCCGGCTAGCGGGAGGGCCGGGGACACCGGGGAGCTGTTTTTT.

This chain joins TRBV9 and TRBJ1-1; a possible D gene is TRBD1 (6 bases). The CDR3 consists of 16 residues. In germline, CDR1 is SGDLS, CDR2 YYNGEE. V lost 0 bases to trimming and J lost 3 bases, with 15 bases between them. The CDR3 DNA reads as TGTGCCAGCAGCGTAGACCCTAGAAGGGGGGACACTGAAGCTTTCTTT. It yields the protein CASSVDPRRGDTEAFF.

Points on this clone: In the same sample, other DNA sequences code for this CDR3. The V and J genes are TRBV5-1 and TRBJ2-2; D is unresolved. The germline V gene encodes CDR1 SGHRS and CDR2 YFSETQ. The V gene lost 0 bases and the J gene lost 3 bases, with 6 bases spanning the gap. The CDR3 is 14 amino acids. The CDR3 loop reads CASSLGFDTGELFF. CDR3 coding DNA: TGCGCCAGCAGCTTGGGATTCGACACCGGGGAGCTGTTTTTT. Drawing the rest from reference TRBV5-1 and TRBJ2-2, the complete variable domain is KAGVTQTPRYLIKTRGQQVTLSCSPISGHRSVSWYQQTPGQGLQFLFEYFSETQRNKGNFPGRFSGRQFSNSRSEMNVSTLELGDSALYLCASSLGFDTGELFFGEGSRLTVL.

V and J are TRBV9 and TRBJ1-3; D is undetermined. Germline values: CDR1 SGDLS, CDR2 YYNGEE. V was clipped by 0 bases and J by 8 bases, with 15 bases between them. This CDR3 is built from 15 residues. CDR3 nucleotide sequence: TGTGCCAGCAGCGTAGGACCTAAAAGATGGGACACCATATATTTT. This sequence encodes CASSVGPKRWDTIYF.

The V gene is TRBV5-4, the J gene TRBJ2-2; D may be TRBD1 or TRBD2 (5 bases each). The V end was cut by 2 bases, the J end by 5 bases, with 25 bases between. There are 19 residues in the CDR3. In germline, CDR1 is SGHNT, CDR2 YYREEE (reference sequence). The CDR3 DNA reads TGTGCCAGCAGCTTTTTTGCCACCCGAGGGGCCGGGTTAACCGGGGAGCTGTTTTTT. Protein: CASSFFATRGAGLTGELFF.

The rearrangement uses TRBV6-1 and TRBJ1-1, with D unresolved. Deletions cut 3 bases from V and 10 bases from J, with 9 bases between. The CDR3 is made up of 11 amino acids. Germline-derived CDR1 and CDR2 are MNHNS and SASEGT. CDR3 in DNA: TGTGCCAGCAGTGATAACGGGCGAGCTTTCTTT. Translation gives CASSDNGRAFF.

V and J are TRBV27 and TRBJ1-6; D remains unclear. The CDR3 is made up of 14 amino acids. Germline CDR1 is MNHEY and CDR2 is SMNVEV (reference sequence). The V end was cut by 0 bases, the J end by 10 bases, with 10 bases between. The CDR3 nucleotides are TGTGCCAGCAGTTTATCGTTGGAGCGCTCACCCCTCCACTTT. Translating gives CASSLSLERSPLHF.

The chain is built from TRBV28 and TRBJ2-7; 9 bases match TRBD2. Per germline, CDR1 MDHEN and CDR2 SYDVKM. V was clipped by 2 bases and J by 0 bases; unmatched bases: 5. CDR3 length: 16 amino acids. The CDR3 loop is CASSLVTLAGSYEQYF. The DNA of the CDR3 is TGTGCCAGCAGTTTAGTCACACTAGCGGGCTCCTACGAGCAGTACTTC.

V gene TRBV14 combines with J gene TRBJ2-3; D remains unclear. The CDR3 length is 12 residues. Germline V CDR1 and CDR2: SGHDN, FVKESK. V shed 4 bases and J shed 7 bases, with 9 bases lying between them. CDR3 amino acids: CASSLSPYTQYF. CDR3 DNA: TGTGCCAGCAGCCTTTCCCCCTATACGCAGTATTTT.

CDR3 amino acids: CASRAVGQYF. The CDR3 nucleotides read TGTGCCAGCCGGGCGGTTGGGCAGTACTTC. The V and J genes are TRBV6-5 and TRBJ2-7, with D unresolved. Germline-derived CDR1 and CDR2 are MNHEY and SVGAGI. Trimming cost V 8 bases and J 9 bases, with 11 bases left between them. The CDR3 runs 10 residues.

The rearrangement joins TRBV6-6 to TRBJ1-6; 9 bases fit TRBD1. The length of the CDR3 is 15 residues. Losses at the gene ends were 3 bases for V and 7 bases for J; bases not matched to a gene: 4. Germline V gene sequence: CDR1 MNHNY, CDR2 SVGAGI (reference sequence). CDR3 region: CASSYAGQGNSPLHF. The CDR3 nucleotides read TGTGCCAGCAGTTATGCCGGACAGGGGAATTCACCCCTCCACTTT.

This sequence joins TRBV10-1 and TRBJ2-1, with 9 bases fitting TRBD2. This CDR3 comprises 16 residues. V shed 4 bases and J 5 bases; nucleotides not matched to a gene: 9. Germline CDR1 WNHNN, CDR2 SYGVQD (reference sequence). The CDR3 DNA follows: TGCGCCAGCAGTGGAGTGACTAGCGGAGATGACAATGAGCAGTTCTTC. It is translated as CASSGVTSGDDNEQFF.

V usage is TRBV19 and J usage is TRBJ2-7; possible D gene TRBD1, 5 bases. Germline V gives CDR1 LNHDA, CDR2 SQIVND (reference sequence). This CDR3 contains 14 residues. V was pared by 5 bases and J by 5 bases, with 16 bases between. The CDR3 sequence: CASSFRVAIDEQYF. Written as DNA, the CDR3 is TGTGCCAGTAGTTTCAGGGTTGCCATCGACGAGCAGTACTTC.

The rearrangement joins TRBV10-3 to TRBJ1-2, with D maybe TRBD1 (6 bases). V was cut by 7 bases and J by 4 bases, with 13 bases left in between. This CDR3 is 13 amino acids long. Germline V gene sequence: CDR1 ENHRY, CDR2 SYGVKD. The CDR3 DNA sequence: TGTGCCATCAATCCGACAGGAGTCTATGGCTACACCTTC. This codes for CAINPTGVYGYTF.

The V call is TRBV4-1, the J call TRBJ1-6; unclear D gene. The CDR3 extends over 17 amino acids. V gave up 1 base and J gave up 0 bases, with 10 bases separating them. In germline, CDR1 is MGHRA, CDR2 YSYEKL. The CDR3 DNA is TGCGCCAGCAGCCAAGTGTACGGAAACTCCTATAATTCACCCCTCCACTTT. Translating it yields CASSQVYGNSYNSPLHF.

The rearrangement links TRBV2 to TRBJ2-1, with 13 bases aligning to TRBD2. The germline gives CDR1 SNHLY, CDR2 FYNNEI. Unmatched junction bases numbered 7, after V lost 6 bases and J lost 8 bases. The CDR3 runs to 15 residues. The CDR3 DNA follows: TGTGCCAGCAGCACTAGCGGGGGGGCCGGTCATGAGCAGTTCTTC. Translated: CASSTSGGAGHEQFF.

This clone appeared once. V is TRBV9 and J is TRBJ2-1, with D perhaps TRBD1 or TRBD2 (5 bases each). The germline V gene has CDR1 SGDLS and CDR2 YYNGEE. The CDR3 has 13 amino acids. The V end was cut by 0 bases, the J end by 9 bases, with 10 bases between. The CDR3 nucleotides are TGTGCCAGCAGCGTAGCTAGAGGGACTGAGCAGTTCTTC. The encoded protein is CASSVARGTEQFF.

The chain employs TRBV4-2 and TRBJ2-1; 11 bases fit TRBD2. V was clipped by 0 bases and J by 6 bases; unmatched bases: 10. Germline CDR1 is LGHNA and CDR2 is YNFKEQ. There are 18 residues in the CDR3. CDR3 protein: CASSQDRNSGGAGNEQFF. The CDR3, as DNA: TGTGCCAGCAGCCAAGATAGAAATAGCGGGGGGGCAGGCAATGAGCAGTTCTTC.

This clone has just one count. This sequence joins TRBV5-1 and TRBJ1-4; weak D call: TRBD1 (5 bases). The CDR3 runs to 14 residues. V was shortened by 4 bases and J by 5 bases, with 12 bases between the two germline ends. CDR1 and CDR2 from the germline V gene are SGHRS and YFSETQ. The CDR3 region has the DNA TGCGCCAGCAGCGCAGGGAGAGGAAATGAAAAACTGTTTTTT. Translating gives CASSAGRGNEKLFF.

The CDR3 sequence: CASSQGTGVTEAFF. The CDR3 DNA is TGTGCCAGCAGCCAAGGGACAGGGGTCACTGAAGCTTTCTTT. V usage is TRBV4-2 and J usage is TRBJ1-1; TRBD1 aligns across 9 bases. The germline V gene encodes CDR1 LGHNA and CDR2 YNFKEQ. The CDR3 covers 14 residues. The trim removed 1 base at V and 4 bases at J, leaving 1 base unmatched.